Below are 12 T cell receptor beta chains sequenced from a single sample in a study of blood T cells in healthy people across ages. Sample-barcoded 5' priming and a J-beta primer mix drove a second PCR of about 6 to 11 cycles. TCRdb ran MiXCR on the 5' RACE reads and lists one entry per CDR3 protein. The sample contains about 800,000 distinct CDR3 sequences, roughly 60% of which appear only once. Sequencing was done on a sample of blood. The receptors derive from a man aged 30 to 39 in good health.

This clonotype was counted between two and nine times. The genes are TRBV20-1 and TRBJ2-5, with 8 positions matching TRBD1. With 5 bases clipped from V and 5 bases from J, the junction kept 10 bases outside the gene matches. The CDR3 covers 14 residues. The germline V gene has CDR1 DFQATT and CDR2 SNEGSKA (reference sequence). CDR3 DNA: TGCAGTGCTGTGGACAGGGACCTGCTCGAGACCCAGTACTTC. It codes for CSAVDRDLLETQYF.

The chain carries TRBV4-2 and TRBJ1-2; D is unresolved. The CDR3 covers 14 residues. Looked up from germline, CDR1 is LGHNA and CDR2 is YNFKEQ. The V and J ends lost 0 bases and 4 bases respectively, with 9 bases between them. CDR3 nucleotides: TGTGCCAGCAGCCAAGATACTCTTGGCTATGGCTACACCTTC. Translation gives CASSQDTLGYGYTF.

The V and J genes are TRBV29-1 and TRBJ2-1; D not certain. Between the trimmed V and J ends, which lost 5 bases and 6 bases, there was a span of 20 bases. The CDR3 extends over 15 amino acids. CDR1 and CDR2 from the germline V gene are SQVTM and ANQGSEA. This chain's CDR3 is CSVITGPLELNEQFF. CDR3 DNA sequence: TGCAGCGTTATAACGGGTCCCCTTGAGCTCAATGAGCAGTTCTTC.

Turning to this clonotype: A junction boundary mismatches the germline segment, possibly from a read error. The chain employs TRBV2 and TRBJ2-1, with 10 bases fitting TRBD2. Germline V gene sequence: CDR1 SNHLY, CDR2 FYNNEI. The CDR3 runs to 15 residues. The CDR3 sequence: CVSSDELAGNNEQFF. The CDR3 nucleotides read TGTGTCAGCAGTGATGAACTAGCGGGGAACAATGAGCAGTTCTTC.

V and J are TRBV7-3 and TRBJ2-6; 8 nucleotides agree with TRBD2. Per germline, CDR1 SGHTA and CDR2 FQGTGA. With V trimmed by 0 bases and J by 12 bases, 7 bases remained unmatched. The CDR3 is 15 amino acids. This chain's CDR3 is CASSLTRGGGAVLTF. CDR3 DNA: TGTGCCAGCAGCTTAACCCGGGGGGGTGGTGCCGTCCTGACTTTC. Supplemented by reference TRBV7-3 and TRBJ2-6, the full variable domain reads GAGVSQTPSNKVTEKGKYVELRCDPISGHTALYWYRQSLGQGPEFLIYFQGTGAADDSGLPNDRFFAVRPEGSVSTLKIQRTERGDSAVYLCASSLTRGGGAVLTFGAGSRLTVL.

The chain has TRBV3-1 and TRBJ2-5; TRBD2 agrees at 12 bases. From germline, CDR1 is LGHDT and CDR2 YNNKEL (reference sequence). The length of the CDR3 is 17 residues. J lost 4 bases, V lost 2 bases, and 8 bases had no gene match. CDR3 bases: TGTGCCAGCAGCCAAAACTCCCTAGCGGGGGGGGCAGAGACCCAGTACTTC. Its protein product is CASSQNSLAGGAETQYF.

This clonotype was detected a few times. CDR3 DNA sequence: TGTGCCATCAGTAGAGCGGGTGTGGTCGACGAGCAGTACTTC. This encodes CAISRAGVVDEQYF. The rearrangement links TRBV10-3 to TRBJ2-7, with TRBD2 as a possible D gene (6 bases). This CDR3 region has 14 residues. Between the trimmed V and J ends, which lost 5 bases and 5 bases, there was a span of 16 bases. CDR1 is ENHRY and CDR2 is SYGVKD in the germline V gene.

This clonotype showed up just a few times. The chain joins TRBV4-3 to TRBJ2-7; D is uncertain. The CDR3 runs 14 residues. V was pared by 0 bases and J by 3 bases, with 9 bases between. CDR1 LGHNA and CDR2 YSLEER come from the germline V gene. This CDR3 is CASSQDYTVYEQYF. The CDR3 region has the DNA TGCGCCAGCAGCCAAGATTATACAGTCTACGAGCAGTACTTC.

This clonotype was counted a few times. V and J are TRBV10-3 and TRBJ2-1; D is perhaps TRBD1 or TRBD2 (5 bases each). The germline V gene has CDR1 ENHRY and CDR2 SYGVKD. CDR3 length: 14 residues. The germline V and J ends were trimmed by 9 bases and 2 bases, with 14 bases remaining between them. As DNA, the CDR3 is TGTGCCATGGGGGTAAGTGGCACCTACAATGAGCAGTTCTTC. Its protein product is CAMGVSGTYNEQFF.

The chain carries TRBV28 and TRBJ1-2, with D unclear. Trimming took off 8 bases at V and 3 bases at J, with 10 bases between the two ends. The length of the CDR3 is 12 residues. From germline, CDR1 is MDHEN and CDR2 SYDVKM. CDR3 protein: CASGSGHYGYTF. CDR3 in DNA: TGTGCCAGCGGAAGCGGACACTATGGCTACACCTTC.

The chain uses TRBV4-2 and TRBJ2-7; no clear D. Trimming left V 3 bases short and J 5 bases short, with 5 bases between. This CDR3 has 11 amino acids. CDR1 and CDR2 from the germline V gene are LGHNA and YNFKEQ. The CDR3 region is CASSHSNEQYF. The CDR3, as DNA: TGTGCCAGCAGCCACTCTAACGAGCAGTACTTC.

Points on this clonotype: The junction differs from germline at one of its ends, possibly a read error. The chain recombines TRBV5-8 with TRBJ1-6; D ambiguous. Germline CDR1 reads SGHTS; CDR2 reads YDEGEE. The CDR3 has 14 residues. The DNA for the CDR3 is TGTGTCAGCAGCTTCGTCCTTGGGATTTCACCCCTCCACTTT. This encodes CVSSFVLGISPLHF.